This entry describes one T cell receptor (beta chain). The antigen is not known. This entry belongs to a study of shared clonotypes between healthy human individuals. Study in general: Three CD4 naive, three CD4 memory, two CD8 naive and one CD8 memory plate were used per donor. Points from the study as a whole: Clonotype sharing levels among donors were expected to vary with sequencing depth.

Sorted-subset replicate PCR reactions contained approximately 190 ng DNA, corresponding to tens of thousands of T cell genomes. Method: immunoSEQ multiplex PCR; TCRdb's copy keeps in-frame clones and lacks some. This table holds approximately 2,200,000 clones, around 93% found once. The naive CD8 fraction comprised CD45RO-negative cells positively selected for CCR7 and excluded terminally differentiated effector memory CD45RA+ cells. V trimming: 4 bases; J trimming: 3 bases; junction bases outside the gene matches: 6. Germline V gene data show CDR1 as SGDLS and CDR2 as YYNGEE. The CDR3 extends over 15 amino acids.

Sequencing was carried out using naive CD8+ T cells from PBMCs. The chain recombines TRBV9 with TRBJ1-5; 8 nucleotides agree with TRBD1. This receptor was obtained from a young man in good health. Some clones in this sample may be carry-over from other donors' samples. CDR3 sequence (DNA): TGTGCCAGCAGCTCGACAGGGGCCATCAATCAGCCCCAGCATTTT. Translation gives CASSSTGAINQPQHF.